The T cell receptor beta chain under discussion was sequenced for a study of OX40 agonist ivuxolimab in advanced cancers. General observations from the study: By week 6 at 0.1 to 3.0 mg/kg, blood CD4+ and CD8+ T cells had expanded clonally.

The repertoire was sequenced with immunoSEQ multiplex PCR; TCRdb's copy has only in-frame clones and lacks some. The sample holds approximately 100,000 clones, roughly 88% seen once. Turning to this clone: Its antigen is not known.

The CDR3 consists of 15 residues. Trimming cost V 11 bases and J 0 bases, with 17 bases left between them. Germline V lookup: CDR1 ENHRY, CDR2 SYGVKD. Sequenced material: CD4+ or CD8+ T cells sorted from blood, taken in a trial of the OX40 agonist ivuxolimab. The chain has TRBV10-3 and TRBJ1-3, with a tentative D call TRBD1 (5 bases). The sequence came from an adult with an advanced solid tumor such as melanoma, head and neck, liver or kidney cancer. The CDR3 loop reads CAAQGTGFSGNTIYF. The CDR3 DNA follows: TGTGCCGCCCAGGGAACAGGATTCTCTGGAAACACCATATATTTT.